This entry is about one TCR beta chain. The sample belongs to a study of blood T cell repertoires in COVID-19. Study-wide context: Samples taken during acute and convalescent COVID-19 were collected in the United States, Italy and Spain. The analysed material was cDNA or gDNA that came from T cells, B-cell-depleted T cells, or PBMCs.

Per the original methods: Amplification of reference gene primers provided the estimated nucleated cell counts. Measured with immunoSEQ multiplex PCR; TCRdb has only the in-frame clones, and not every one. V, J and clone size derive from that table, while D and trimming were established from the DNA sequence. The table records 250,000 to 350,000 clones, about nine tenths of them present only once. The source of this sequence is a man between 18 and 29 years old with active or convalescent COVID-19. Sequencing was performed on peripheral blood.

For the CDR3, the DNA is TGTGCCAGCAGTTCCATACCTAACCCCGCCGGGGGCTACACCTTC. Residues: CASSSIPNPAGGYTF. This rearrangement joins TRBV27 to TRBJ1-2; D is ambiguous. This CDR3 region has 15 residues. The germline V gene has CDR1 MNHEY and CDR2 SMNVEV (reference sequence). The ends were cut back, 4 bases at V and 8 bases at J, with 20 bases in the middle.